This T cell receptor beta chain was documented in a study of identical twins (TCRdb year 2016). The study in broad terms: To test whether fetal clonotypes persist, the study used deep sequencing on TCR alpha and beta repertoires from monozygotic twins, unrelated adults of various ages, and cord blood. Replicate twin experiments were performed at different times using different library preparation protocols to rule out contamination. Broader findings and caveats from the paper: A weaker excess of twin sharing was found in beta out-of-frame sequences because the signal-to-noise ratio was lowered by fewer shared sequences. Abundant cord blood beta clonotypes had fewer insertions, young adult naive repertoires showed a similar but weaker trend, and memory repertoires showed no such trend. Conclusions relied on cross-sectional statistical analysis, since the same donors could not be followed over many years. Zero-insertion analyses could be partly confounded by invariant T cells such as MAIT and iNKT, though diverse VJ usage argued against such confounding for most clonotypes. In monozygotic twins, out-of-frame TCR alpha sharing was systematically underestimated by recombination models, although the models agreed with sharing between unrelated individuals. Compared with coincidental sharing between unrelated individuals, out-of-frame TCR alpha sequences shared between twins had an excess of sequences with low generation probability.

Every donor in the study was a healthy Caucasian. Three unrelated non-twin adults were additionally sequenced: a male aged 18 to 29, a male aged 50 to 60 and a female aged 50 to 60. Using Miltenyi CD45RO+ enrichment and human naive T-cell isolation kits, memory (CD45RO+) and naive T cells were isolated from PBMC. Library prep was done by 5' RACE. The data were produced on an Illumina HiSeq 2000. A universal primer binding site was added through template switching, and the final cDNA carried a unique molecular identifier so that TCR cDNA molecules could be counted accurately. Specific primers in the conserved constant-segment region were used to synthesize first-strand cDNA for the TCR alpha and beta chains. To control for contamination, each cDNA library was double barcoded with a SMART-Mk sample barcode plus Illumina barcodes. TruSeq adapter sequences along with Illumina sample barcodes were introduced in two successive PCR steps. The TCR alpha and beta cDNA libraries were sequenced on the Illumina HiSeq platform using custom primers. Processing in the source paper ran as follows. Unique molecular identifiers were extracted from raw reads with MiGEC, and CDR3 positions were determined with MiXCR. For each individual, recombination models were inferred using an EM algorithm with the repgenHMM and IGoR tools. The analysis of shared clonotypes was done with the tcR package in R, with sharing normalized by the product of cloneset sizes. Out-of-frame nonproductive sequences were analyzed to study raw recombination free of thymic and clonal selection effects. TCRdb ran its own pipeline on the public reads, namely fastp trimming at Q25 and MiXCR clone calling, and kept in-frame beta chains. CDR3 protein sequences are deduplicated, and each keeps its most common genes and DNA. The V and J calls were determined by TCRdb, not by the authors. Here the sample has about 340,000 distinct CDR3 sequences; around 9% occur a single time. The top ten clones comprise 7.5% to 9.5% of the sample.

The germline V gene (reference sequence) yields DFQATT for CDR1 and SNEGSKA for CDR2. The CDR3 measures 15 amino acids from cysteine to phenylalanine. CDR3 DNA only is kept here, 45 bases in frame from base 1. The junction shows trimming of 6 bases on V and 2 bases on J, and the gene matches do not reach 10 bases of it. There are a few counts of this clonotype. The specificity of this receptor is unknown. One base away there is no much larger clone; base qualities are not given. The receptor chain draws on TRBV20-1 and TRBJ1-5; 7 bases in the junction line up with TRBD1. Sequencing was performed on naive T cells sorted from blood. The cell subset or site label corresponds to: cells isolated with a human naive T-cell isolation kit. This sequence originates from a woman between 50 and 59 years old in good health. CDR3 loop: CSASSGGQGNQPQHF. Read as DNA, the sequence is TGCAGTGCCTCATCCGGCGGACAGGGCAATCAGCCCCAGCATTTT.